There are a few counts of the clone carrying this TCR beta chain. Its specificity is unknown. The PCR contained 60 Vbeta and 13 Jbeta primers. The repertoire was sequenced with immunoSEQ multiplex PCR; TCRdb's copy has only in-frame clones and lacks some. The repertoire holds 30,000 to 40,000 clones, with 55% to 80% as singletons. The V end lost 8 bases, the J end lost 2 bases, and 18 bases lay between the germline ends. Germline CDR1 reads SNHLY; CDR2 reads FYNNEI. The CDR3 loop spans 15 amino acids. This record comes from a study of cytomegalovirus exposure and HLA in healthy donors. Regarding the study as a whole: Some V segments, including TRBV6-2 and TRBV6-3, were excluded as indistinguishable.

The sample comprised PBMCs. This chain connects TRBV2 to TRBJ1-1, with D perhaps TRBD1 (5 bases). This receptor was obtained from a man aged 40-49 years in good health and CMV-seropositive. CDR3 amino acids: CASYPGGFENTEAFF. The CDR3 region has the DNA TGTGCCAGCTATCCGGGGGGATTCGAAAACACTGAAGCTTTCTTT.